A selection of T cell receptor beta chains follows, all from one sample in a study of cytotoxic CD8 clonotypes in ibrutinib-treated CLL. Assay: immunoSEQ multiplex PCR; the TCRdb copy retains only in-frame clones and omits some. The sample records some 150,000 clones, around 77% being singletons. The sequences come from PBMCs, collected after 12 months of ibrutinib treatment. The receptors stem from a human donor with chronic lymphocytic leukemia. Each CDR3 is given with its conserved first and last residue. A D gene is named only where the DNA matches it firmly. Not all rows give a size; the values are once, few, many and, for expanded clones, a class.

d_call clone_size j_call v_call cdr3_aa cdr3_nt
- - TRBJ2-7 TRBV12-5 CASGFHTGQLRVAYEQYF TGTGCTAGTGGTTTTCATACCGGACAGCTTAGAGTGGCCTACGAGCAGTACTTC
- - TRBJ2-3 TRBV12-5 CASGSIPYF TGTGCTAGTGGTTCCATACCGTATTTT
- - TRBJ1-1 TRBV7-2 CASSLRQGSSEAFF TGTGCCAGCAGCTTACGCCAGGGTAGTTCTGAAGCTTTCTTT
- - TRBJ1-1 TRBV7-8 CASSLGGLATEAFF TGTGCCAGCAGCTTAGGGGGGCTTGCCACTGAAGCTTTCTTT
TRBD1 - TRBJ1-2 TRBV5-6 CASSLVSGGNYGYTF TGTGCCAGCAGCTTGGTTTCAGGGGGAAACTATGGCTACACCTTC
TRBD1 once TRBJ2-1 TRBV7-8 CASSSGTGIYNEQFF TGTGCCAGCAGCTCCGGGACAGGGATTTACAATGAGCAGTTCTTC
- - TRBJ2-2 TRBV5-6 CASSSQGGTGELFF TGTGCCAGCAGCTCCCAAGGAGGCACCGGGGAGCTGTTTTTT
- few TRBJ1-6 TRBV7-9 CASSFGPQDSPLHF TGTGCCAGCAGCTTCGGGCCCCAGGATTCACCCCTCCACTTT
- - TRBJ2-2 TRBV30 CAWSYQGSPVTGELFF TGTGCCTGGAGTTATCAGGGTAGTCCGGTCACCGGGGAGCTGTTTTTT
- - TRBJ1-4 TRBV9 CASSVGLNQGEKLFF TGTGCCAGCAGCGTAGGCTTAAACCAGGGTGAAAAACTGTTTTTT
TRBD1 few TRBJ2-4 TRBV9 CASSLGDRGGVAKNIQYF TGTGCCAGCAGCCTGGGGGACAGGGGAGGAGTGGCCAAAAACATTCAGTACTTC
TRBD2 - TRBJ2-2 TRBV4-3 CASSQGAAGEIGELFF TGCGCCAGCAGCCAAGGAGCAGCGGGAGAGATCGGGGAGCTGTTTTTT
TRBD1 - TRBJ2-7 TRBV6-1 CATQGLYEQYF TGTGCCACACAGGGGCTTTACGAGCAGTACTTC
TRBD1 once TRBJ1-2 TRBV7-2 CASSSFTGEAGYTF TGTGCCAGCAGCTCCTTTACAGGGGAGGCTGGCTACACCTTC
- - TRBJ1-1 TRBV19 CASSIYRETEAFF TGTGCCAGTAGTATTTACAGGGAGACTGAAGCTTTCTTT
- - TRBJ1-4 TRBV5-1 CASSLAGGVMEKLFF TGCGCCAGCAGCTTGGCGGGCGGGGTAATGGAAAAACTGTTTTTT
TRBD1 - TRBJ1-5 TRBV10-2 CASRSTGGGNQPQHF TGCGCCAGCAGAAGTACAGGGGGTGGAAATCAGCCCCAGCATTTT
- - TRBJ1-3 TRBV29-1 CSVEGLLQGLGTIYF TGCAGCGTTGAGGGGCTGTTGCAGGGATTGGGCACCATATATTTT
TRBD1 - TRBJ1-5 TRBV2 CAVQGASQPQHF TGTGCCGTTCAGGGGGCGTCACAGCCCCAGCATTTT
- - TRBJ2-5 TRBV5-4 CASSSDWETQYF TGTGCCAGCAGCTCCGATTGGGAGACCCAGTACTTC
- - TRBJ2-3 TRBV18 CASSPGAAVTDTQYF TGTGCCAGCTCACCGGGGGCGGCAGTCACAGATACGCAGTATTTT
TRBD1 - TRBJ2-7 TRBV27 CASSRGQGWSEQYF TGTGCCAGCAGTAGGGGACAGGGATGGTCCGAGCAGTACTTC
- once TRBJ2-5 TRBV28 CASRLGETQYF TGTGCCAGCAGACTAGGAGAGACCCAGTACTTC
- - TRBJ1-2 TRBV7-9 CASSLGSVIGPYGYTF TGTGCCAGCAGCTTAGGGTCGGTCATAGGACCCTATGGCTACACCTTC
- - TRBJ2-3 TRBV9 CASSVTGRDTQYF TGTGCCAGCAGCGTCACAGGTAGAGATACGCAGTATTTT
- - TRBJ2-3 TRBV4-3 CASSQESFTDTQYF TGCGCCAGCAGCCAAGAGTCTTTCACAGATACGCAGTATTTT
- - TRBJ2-6 TRBV7-3 CASRVGQSSGANVLTF TGTGCCAGCAGGGTCGGGCAGTCCTCTGGGGCCAACGTCCTGACTTTC
- - TRBJ1-1 TRBV5-6 CASSLGGGTEAFF TGTGCCAGCAGCTTGGGGGGAGGGACTGAAGCTTTCTTT
- - TRBJ2-3 TRBV5-1 CASSFSEDTQYF TGCGCCAGCAGCTTTTCAGAGGATACGCAGTATTTT
- - TRBJ2-1 TRBV27 CATLDQSSYNEQFF TGTGCCACCCTGGACCAGAGCTCCTACAATGAGCAGTTCTTC
TRBD1 few TRBJ2-3 TRBV6-5 CASRTQGGDTQYF TGTGCCAGCAGAACACAGGGGGGAGATACGCAGTATTTT
TRBD2 - TRBJ2-7 TRBV4-2 CASSPKWASGIYEQYF TGTGCCAGCAGCCCTAAATGGGCTAGCGGGATCTACGAGCAGTACTTC
- - TRBJ2-7 TRBV7-2 CASSFGYLYEQYF TGTGCCAGCAGCTTTGGCTACCTATACGAGCAGTACTTC
- - TRBJ2-3 TRBV5-1 CASSLAFSTSSTDTQYF TGCGCCAGCAGCTTGGCCTTCTCTACTTCTAGCACAGATACGCAGTATTTT
TRBD1 few TRBJ2-1 TRBV6-6 CASTRDRGRDEQFF TGTGCCAGCACCCGGGACAGGGGGCGGGATGAGCAGTTCTTC
- - TRBJ2-7 TRBV28 CASSRDAYEQYF TGTGCCAGCAGCCGGGACGCCTACGAGCAGTACTTC
TRBD2 - TRBJ2-7 TRBV28 CASSLAGLASREQYF TGTGCCAGCAGTTTGGCAGGACTAGCGAGCCGCGAGCAGTACTTC
- - TRBJ1-5 TRBV27 CASSSKGGIRPQHF TGTGCCAGCAGTTCAAAGGGGGGAATACGGCCCCAGCATTTT
- few TRBJ2-1 TRBV4-2 CASSQDRGGDYNEQFF TGTGCCAGCAGCCAAGATAGGGGGGGAGACTACAATGAGCAGTTCTTC
- - TRBJ2-5 TRBV19 CASSIAGQETQYF TGTGCCAGTAGTATAGCCGGGCAAGAGACCCAGTACTTC
- - TRBJ2-2 TRBV29-1 CSVPSVSGELFF TGCAGCGTACCCTCAGTCTCCGGGGAGCTGTTTTTT
TRBD1 few TRBJ1-2 TRBV2 CASRDRTGGYGYTF TGTGCCAGCAGGGACAGGACAGGGGGCTATGGCTACACCTTC
TRBD1 - TRBJ2-7 TRBV2 CASGLDRSSYEQYF TGTGCCAGCGGATTGGACAGGAGCTCCTACGAGCAGTACTTC
- - TRBJ1-5 TRBV19 CASSRREGQPQHF TGTGCCAGTAGCCGGAGGGAGGGACAGCCCCAGCATTTT
- - TRBJ2-5 TRBV19 CASSRSGQGFQETQYF TGTGCCAGTAGTCGTTCCGGGCAGGGATTTCAAGAGACCCAGTACTTC
- - TRBJ2-3 TRBV5-6 CASSSLQDRSRYSTDTQYF TGTGCCAGCAGCTCCCTACAAGACAGAAGCAGATATAGCACAGATACGCAGTATTTT
- - TRBJ1-2 TRBV7-6 CASSLDQRAYGYTF TGTGCCAGCAGCTTAGACCAACGGGCTTATGGCTACACCTTC
- - TRBJ1-3 TRBV7-2 CASSLAAGSGNTIYF TGTGCCAGCAGCTTAGCGGCAGGCTCTGGAAACACCATATATTTT
- few TRBJ1-1 TRBV20-1 CSAPTYSEAFF TGCAGTGCCCCGACCTATAGTGAAGCTTTCTTT
TRBD2 - TRBJ2-7 TRBV6-5 CASSYSSGVFYEQYF TGTGCCAGCAGTTACTCGAGCGGGGTCTTCTACGAGCAGTACTTC
- - TRBJ1-5 TRBV19 CASSSSLQGGNQPQHF TGTGCCAGTAGTAGTTCCCTACAGGGAGGCAATCAGCCCCAGCATTTT
- - TRBJ1-2 TRBV12-2 CASRLETGNYGYTF TGTGCAAGTCGCTTAGAGACGGGAAACTATGGCTACACCTTC